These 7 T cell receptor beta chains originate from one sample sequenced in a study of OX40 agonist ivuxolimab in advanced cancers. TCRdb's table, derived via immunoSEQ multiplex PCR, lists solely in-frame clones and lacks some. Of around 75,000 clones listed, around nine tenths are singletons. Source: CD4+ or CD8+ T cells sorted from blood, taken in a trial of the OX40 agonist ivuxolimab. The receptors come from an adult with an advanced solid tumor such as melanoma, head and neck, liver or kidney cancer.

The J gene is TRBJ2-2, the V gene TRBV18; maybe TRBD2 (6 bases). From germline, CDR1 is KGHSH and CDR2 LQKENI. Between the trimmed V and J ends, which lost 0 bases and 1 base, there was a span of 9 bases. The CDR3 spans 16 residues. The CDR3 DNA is TGTGCCAGCTCACCACCGGTAGCGGTGAACACCGGGGAGCTGTTTTTT. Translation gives CASSPPVAVNTGELFF.

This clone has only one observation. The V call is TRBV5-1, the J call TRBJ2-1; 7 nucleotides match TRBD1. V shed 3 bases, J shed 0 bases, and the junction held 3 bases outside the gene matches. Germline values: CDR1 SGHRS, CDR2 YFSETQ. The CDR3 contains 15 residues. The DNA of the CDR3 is TGCGCCAGCAGCTCTTGGACAGGCTCCTACAATGAGCAGTTCTTC. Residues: CASSSWTGSYNEQFF. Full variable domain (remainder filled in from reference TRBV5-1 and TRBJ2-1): KAGVTQTPRYLIKTRGQQVTLSCSPISGHRSVSWYQQTPGQGLQFLFEYFSETQRNKGNFPGRFSGRQFSNSRSEMNVSTLELGDSALYLCASSSWTGSYNEQFFGPGTRLTVL.

The CDR3 DNA reads TGTGCCAGCAGCTCGTGGGAGGAGAACACTGAAGCTTTCTTT. Its protein product is CASSSWEENTEAFF. J is TRBJ1-1 and V is TRBV7-9, with D uncertain. V lost 4 bases and J 1 base, leaving 10 bases between the germline ends. This CDR3 is built from 14 residues. Looked up from germline, CDR1 is SEHNR and CDR2 is FQNEAQ (reference sequence).

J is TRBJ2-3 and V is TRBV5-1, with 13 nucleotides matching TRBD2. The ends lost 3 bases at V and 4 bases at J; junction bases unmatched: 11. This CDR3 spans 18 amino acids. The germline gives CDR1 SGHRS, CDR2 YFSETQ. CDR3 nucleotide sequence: TGCGCCAGCAGCTCCACCATGACTAGCGGGAGGTCGGCAGATACGCAGTATTTT. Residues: CASSSTMTSGRSADTQYF.

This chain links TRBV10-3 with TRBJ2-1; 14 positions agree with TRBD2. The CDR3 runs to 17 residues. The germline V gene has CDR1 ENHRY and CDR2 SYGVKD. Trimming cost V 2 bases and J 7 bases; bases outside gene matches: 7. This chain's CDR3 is CAISEPGTSGSTNEQFF. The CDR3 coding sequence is TGTGCCATCAGTGAGCCGGGGACTAGCGGGAGTACAAATGAGCAGTTCTTC.

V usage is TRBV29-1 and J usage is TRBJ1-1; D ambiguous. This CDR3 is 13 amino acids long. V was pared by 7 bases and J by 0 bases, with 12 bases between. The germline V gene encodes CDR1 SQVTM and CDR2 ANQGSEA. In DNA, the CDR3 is TGCAGCGGTACCCCGCACTTGAACACTGAAGCTTTCTTT. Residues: CSGTPHLNTEAFF.

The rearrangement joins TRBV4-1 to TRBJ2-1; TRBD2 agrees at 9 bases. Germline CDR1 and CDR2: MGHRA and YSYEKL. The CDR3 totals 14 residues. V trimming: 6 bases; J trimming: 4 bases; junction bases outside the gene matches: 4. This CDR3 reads CASSTSGFYNEQFF. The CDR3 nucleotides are TGCGCCAGCAGTACTAGCGGGTTTTACAATGAGCAGTTCTTC.